This T cell receptor (beta chain) is from a study of cytomegalovirus exposure and HLA in healthy donors. About the research overall: A later analysis reported the 120 or so validation repertoires used the same platform as the approximately 670 first-cohort repertoires. Study observations and caveats: Cytomegalovirus status was reportedly diagnosed by the classifier with high specificity and sensitivity. Among TCR beta chains, those listed as cytomegalovirus-associated numbered some 170. According to a subsequent analysis, TCR clusters from the first cohort were inclined to appear together in the 110 or so validation repertoires.

As to this clone: Its cognate antigen is unknown.

The CDR3 covers 14 residues. CDR1 is LGHNA, CDR2 YSLEER, per germline. The V and J ends lost 5 bases and 8 bases respectively, with 18 bases between them. Assay used: immunoSEQ multiplex PCR; TCRdb lists only in-frame clones, some missing. The sample gives around 300,000 clones, approximately 90% of which show up once; 1.2% is in the top ten. This clonotype originated in a woman under 40 in good health and CMV-seropositive. V and J are TRBV4-3 and TRBJ1-2; D remains ambiguous. The material sequenced was PBMCs. CDR3 coding DNA: TGCGCCAGCAGCTCCGAATCGGCAGTTAGGGGCTACACCTTC. This gives the protein CASSSESAVRGYTF.